Described below is a single T cell receptor (beta chain) sequence and its context. The data belong to a study of blood T cell repertoires in COVID-19. The age range of participants was about 18 to 100 years, with residence in about 25 US areas. The data were produced by immunoSEQ multiplex PCR, yet TCRdb's version contains in-frame clones alone and is incomplete. The table shows more than 150,000 clones, with 70% to 80% occurring only once. This CDR3 comprises 16 residues. CDR1 and CDR2 (germline): ENHRY, SYGVKD. V shed 3 bases and J 1 base; nucleotides not matched to a gene: 9. This receptor was identified in a man in his sixties who had been exposed to COVID-19. Sequencing input: PBMCs or T cells enriched from blood (not recorded which). The V and J genes are TRBV10-3 and TRBJ2-7; 7 bases match TRBD2. Written as DNA, the CDR3 is TGTGCCATCAGTGAACTCAGCGGGATGGGTTCCTACGAGCAGTACTTC. This translates into CAISELSGMGSYEQYF.